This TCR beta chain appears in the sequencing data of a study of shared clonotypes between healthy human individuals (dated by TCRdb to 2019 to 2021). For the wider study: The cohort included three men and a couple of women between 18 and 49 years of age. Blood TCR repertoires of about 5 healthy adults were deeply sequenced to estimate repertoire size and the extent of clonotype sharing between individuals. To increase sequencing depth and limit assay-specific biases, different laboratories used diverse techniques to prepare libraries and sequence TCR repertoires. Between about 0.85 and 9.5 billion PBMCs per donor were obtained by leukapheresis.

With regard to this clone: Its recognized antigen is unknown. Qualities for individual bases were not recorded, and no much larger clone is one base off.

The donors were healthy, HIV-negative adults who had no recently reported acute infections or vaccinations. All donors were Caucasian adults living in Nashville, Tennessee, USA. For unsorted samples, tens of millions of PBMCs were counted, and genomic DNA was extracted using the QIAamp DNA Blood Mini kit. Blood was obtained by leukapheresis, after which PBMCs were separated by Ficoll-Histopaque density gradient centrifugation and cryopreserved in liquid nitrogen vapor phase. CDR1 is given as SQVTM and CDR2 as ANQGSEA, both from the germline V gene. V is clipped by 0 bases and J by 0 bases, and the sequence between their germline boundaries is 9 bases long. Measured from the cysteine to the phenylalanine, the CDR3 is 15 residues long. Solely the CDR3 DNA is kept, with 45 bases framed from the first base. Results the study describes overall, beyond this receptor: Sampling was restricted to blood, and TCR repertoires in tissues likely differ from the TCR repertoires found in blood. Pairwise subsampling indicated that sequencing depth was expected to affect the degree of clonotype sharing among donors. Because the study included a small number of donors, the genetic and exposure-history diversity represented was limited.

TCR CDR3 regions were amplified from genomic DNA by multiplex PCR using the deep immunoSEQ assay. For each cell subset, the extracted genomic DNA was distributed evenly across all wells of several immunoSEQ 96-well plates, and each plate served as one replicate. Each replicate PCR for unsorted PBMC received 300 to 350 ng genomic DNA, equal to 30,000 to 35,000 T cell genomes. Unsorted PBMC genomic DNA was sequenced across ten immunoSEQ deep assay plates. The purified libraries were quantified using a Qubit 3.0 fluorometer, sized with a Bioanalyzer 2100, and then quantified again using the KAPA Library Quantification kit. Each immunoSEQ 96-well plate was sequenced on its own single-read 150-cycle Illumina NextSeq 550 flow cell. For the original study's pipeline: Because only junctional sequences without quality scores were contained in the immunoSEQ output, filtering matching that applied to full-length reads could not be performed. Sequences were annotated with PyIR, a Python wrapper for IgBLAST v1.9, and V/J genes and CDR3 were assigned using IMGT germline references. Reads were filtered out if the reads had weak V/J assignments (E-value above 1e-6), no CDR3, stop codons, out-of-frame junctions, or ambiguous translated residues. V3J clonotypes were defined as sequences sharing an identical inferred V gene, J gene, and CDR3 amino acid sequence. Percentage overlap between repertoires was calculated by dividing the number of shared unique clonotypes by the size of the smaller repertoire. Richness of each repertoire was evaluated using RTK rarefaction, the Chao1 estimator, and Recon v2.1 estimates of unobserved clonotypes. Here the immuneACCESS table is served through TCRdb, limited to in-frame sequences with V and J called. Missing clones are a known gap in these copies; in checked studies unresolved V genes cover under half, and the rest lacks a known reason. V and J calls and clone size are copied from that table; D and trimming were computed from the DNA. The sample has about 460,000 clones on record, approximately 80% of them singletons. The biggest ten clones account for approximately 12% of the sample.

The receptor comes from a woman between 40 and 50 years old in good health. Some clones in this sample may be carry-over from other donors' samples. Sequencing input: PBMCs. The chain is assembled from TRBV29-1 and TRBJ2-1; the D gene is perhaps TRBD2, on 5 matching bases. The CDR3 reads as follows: CSVEDWRSSYNEQFF. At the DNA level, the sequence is TGCAGCGTTGAAGATTGGAGGTCCTCCTACAATGAGCAGTTCTTC.